Detailed here is one T cell receptor beta chain. This table comes from immunoSEQ multiplex PCR, and its TCRdb copy is limited to in-frame clones, with some not included. The sample yields approximately 330,000 clones, 87% seen once. The data originate from a study of blood T cell repertoires in COVID-19. The germline V and J ends were trimmed by 10 bases and 0 bases, with 13 bases remaining between them. The CDR3 is made up of 14 amino acids. Germline lookup yields CDR1 SNHLY and CDR2 FYNNEI. What was sequenced was peripheral blood. The receptor was derived from a man in his thirties or forties with COVID-19, enrolled during active disease. V gene TRBV2 combines with J gene TRBJ1-5; a weak D match, TRBD1 (6 bases). The CDR3 protein is CATAGQISNQPQHF. CDR3 bases: TGTGCCACCGCTGGACAGATTAGCAATCAGCCCCAGCATTTT.